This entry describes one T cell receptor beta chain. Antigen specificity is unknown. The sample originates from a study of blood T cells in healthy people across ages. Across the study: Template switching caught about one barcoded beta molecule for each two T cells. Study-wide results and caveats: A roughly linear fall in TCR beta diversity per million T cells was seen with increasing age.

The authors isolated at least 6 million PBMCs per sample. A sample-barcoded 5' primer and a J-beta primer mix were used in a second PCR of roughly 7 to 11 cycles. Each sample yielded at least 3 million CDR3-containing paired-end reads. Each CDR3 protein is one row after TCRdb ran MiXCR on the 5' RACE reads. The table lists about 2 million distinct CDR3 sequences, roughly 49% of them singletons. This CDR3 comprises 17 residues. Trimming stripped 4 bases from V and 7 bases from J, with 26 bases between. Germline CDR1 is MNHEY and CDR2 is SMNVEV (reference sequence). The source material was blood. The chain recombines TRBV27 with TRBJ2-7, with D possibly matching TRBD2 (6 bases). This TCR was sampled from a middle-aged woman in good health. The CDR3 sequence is CASSSNIRLGGSPEQYF. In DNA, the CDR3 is TGTGCCAGCAGTTCGAACATCCGACTAGGCGGGTCTCCGGAGCAGTACTTC.